This T cell receptor beta chain emerged from a study of blood T cell repertoires in COVID-19 (TCRdb year 2020). Regarding the study in general: Collaborator samples came from the United States, Italy and Spain and covered acute and convalescent phases of COVID-19. Samples were obtained from the ongoing ImmuneRACE study (first 160 participants) and from about 1,300 subjects provided by 6 global collaborators. Where available, HLA class I and class II types were taken from metadata supplied by the sample provider and were not determined by assay-based typing. The repertoires were released in a freely available public database intended as a resource for research on the immune response to SARS-CoV-2. Subjects who had been exposed to COVID-19, were actively infected with it, or had recovered from it provided the deeply sampled blood TCRbeta repertoires that made up the dataset. The prospective study material was composed of cDNA or gDNA derived from T cells, B-cell-depleted T cells, or PBMCs. Sample metadata almost always included a de-identified subject ID, COVID-19 status, age in years and sex. On the study overall, not on this receptor specifically: How much clinical and demographic metadata was included differed by source and by participant, and the metadata was provided uncurated.

TCRbeta CDR3 regions were amplified from genomic DNA by means of the immunoSEQ Assay, a bias-controlled multiplex PCR. The study's own analysis went as follows. Within the assay, amplification of reference gene primers was used to estimate how many nucleated cells each sample contained. To quantify the absolute abundance of each unique TCRbeta CDR3 rearrangement, sequence reads were collapsed and filtered. For each sample, productive Simpson clonality was calculated by taking the square root of Simpson's diversity index across productive rearrangements. The table was pulled from immuneACCESS by TCRdb, which kept in-frame rearrangements only. Such tables lose some clones; where checked, under half of the loss comes from unresolved V genes, and the rest has no known cause. V and J calls and clone size are as listed in that table; D and trimming were resolved from the DNA. In all, the sample holds roughly 430,000 clones, and over 75% of those were seen once. The top ten hold about 2.1% of the sample.

In the prospective study, participants were about 18 to 100 years old, resided in approximately 22 geographic areas of the United States, and were enrolled through a virtual design. In the prospective study, cohorts were assigned on the basis of participant-reported clinical history obtained from a screening survey and a study questionnaire. In the prospective study, whole blood, serum and a nasopharyngeal or oropharyngeal swab were collected from each participant by mobile phlebotomists. Additional blood draws and questionnaires over a roughly two-month period could optionally be provided by prospective study participants. Blood samples from the prospective study were shipped frozen or at room temperature prior to DNA extraction. Taken from the germline V gene, the CDR1 and CDR2 loops are MNHNS and SASEGT. Taken from cysteine to phenylalanine, the CDR3 has 14 residues. CDR3 DNA is the only sequence kept; it has 42 bases, read in frame from the first base. V sheds 2 bases and J sheds 2 bases, leaving 6 bases between their ends.

A remark on this clone: Its antigen has not been determined. The input lacks base qualities; no much larger clone sits a single base away.

The receptor was derived from a woman aged 40-49 years with acute COVID-19. The sequenced material came from PBMCs or T cells enriched from blood (not recorded which). The rearranged chain carries TRBV6-1 and TRBJ2-2; no D gene can be assigned with confidence. In nucleotides, the sequence is TGTGCCAGCAGTGAACTAGTAAACACCGGGGAGCTGTTTTTT. This yields the protein CASSELVNTGELFF.